The clone carrying this TCR beta chain appeared a few times. The antigen remains unidentified. Other nucleotide sequences from this sample produce the same CDR3. This entry belongs to a study of shared clonotypes between healthy human individuals. Here immunoSEQ multiplex PCR was the method, and the copy in TCRdb shows in-frame clones only, minus some. This table holds fewer than 3 million clones, just under 95% found once. The CDR3 covers 14 residues. V was shortened by 4 bases and J by 0 bases, with 6 bases between the two germline ends. CDR1 is SNHLY, CDR2 FYNNEI, per germline. Study observations and caveats: The small donor group covered limited genetic and exposure diversity. Naive subsets usually exceeded memory subsets in estimated richness.

V gene TRBV2 combines with J gene TRBJ1-4; D gene ambiguous. The clonotype originates from a man aged 18 to 29 in good health. Some clones in this sample may be carry-over from other donors' samples. Sequenced input: naive CD4+ T cells from PBMCs. Specified subset: CD45RA+ positively selected. The CDR3 DNA is TGTGCCAGCAGTGCTGGGGCAACTAATGAAAAACTGTTTTTT. It translates to CASSAGATNEKLFF.